The clone carrying this T cell receptor beta chain was found a few times. Its antigen is as yet unknown. RNA transcripts yielded amplified TCR beta CDR3 regions. The primer set for the first-round RT-PCR of the TCR CDR3 was HTBI. TCRdb passed the multiplex PCR reads through MiXCR, listing each CDR3 protein once. This table holds some 760,000 distinct CDR3 sequences, 12% to 15% found once. Patients counted as stable if ophthalmopathy did not develop within 18 months. These data belong to a study of T cells in Graves' hyperthyroidism and ophthalmopathy. The study's findings and limits: Appearing also in blood were most of the thyroid clonotypes expanded above 0.001. Prediction of ophthalmopathy progression came a median roughly 7.1 months pre-onset. A model of 13 V-J features distinguished ophthalmopathy from stable hyperthyroidism.

Germline CDR1 reads DFQATT; CDR2 reads SNEGSKA (reference sequence). This CDR3 comprises 17 residues. The ends lost 4 bases at V and 0 bases at J; junction bases unmatched: 13. The chain couples TRBV20-1 to TRBJ2-7; TRBD2 matches 9 bases. The TCR was taken from a woman under 30 with Graves' hyperthyroidism. Sequencing was performed on blood. The CDR3 nucleotides read TGCAGTGCTACCTCTGGGGCCAGCGGGAGGCTCTCCTACGAGCAGTACTTC. It encodes CSATSGASGRLSYEQYF.